This TCR beta chain was documented in a study of shared clonotypes between healthy human individuals. CD45RO-negative, CCR7-positively selected cells formed the naive CD8 fraction, excluding terminally differentiated effector memory CD45RA+ cells. Study-wide results and limits: A few donors had approximately 4.6% of their naive CD4 clonotypes in common. Non-shared clonotypes had lower generation probabilities than clonotypes shared by all four sorted-subset donors. Rarefaction exposed incomplete sorted-subset sequencing despite large depth.

Trimming cost V 4 bases and J 0 bases, with 15 bases left between them. CDR1 is MDHEN, CDR2 SYDVKM, per germline. This CDR3 is 16 amino acids long. Concerning this clone: Its antigen remains unidentified.

Clones were sequenced by immunoSEQ multiplex PCR, and TCRdb holds only the in-frame ones, with some missing. The sample has some 2,100,000 clones; roughly 91% are singletons. The sequence derives from a man younger than 35 in good health. Some clones in this sample may be carry-over from other donors' samples. V gene TRBV28 combines with J gene TRBJ1-1; D call uncertain. Material for sequencing was naive CD8+ T cells from PBMCs. The CDR3 here is CASSSPWQALNTEAFF. CDR3 DNA sequence: TGTGCCAGCAGTTCCCCCTGGCAGGCCTTGAACACTGAAGCTTTCTTT.